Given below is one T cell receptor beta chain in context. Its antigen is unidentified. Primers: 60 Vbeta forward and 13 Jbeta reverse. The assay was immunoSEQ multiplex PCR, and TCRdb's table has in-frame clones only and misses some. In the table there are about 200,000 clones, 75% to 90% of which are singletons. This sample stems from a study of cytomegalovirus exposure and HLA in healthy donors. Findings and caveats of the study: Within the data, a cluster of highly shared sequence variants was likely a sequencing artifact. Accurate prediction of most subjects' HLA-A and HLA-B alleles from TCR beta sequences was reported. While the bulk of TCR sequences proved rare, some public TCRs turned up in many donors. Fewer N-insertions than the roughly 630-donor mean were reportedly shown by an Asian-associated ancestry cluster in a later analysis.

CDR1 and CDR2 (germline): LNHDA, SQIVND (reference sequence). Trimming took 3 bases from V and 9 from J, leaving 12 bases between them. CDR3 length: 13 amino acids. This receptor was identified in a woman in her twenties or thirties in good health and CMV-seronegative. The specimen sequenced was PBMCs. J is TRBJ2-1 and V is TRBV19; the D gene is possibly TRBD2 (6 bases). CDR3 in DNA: TGTGCCAGTAGTATGGTGTCGGGGGTTGAGCAGTTCTTC. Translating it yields CASSMVSGVEQFF.